The clone carrying this T cell receptor beta chain has a count of ten or more. Its specificity is unknown. The data belong to a study of identical twins. Findings of the study overall: Memory repertoires showed no such pattern, whereas abundant cord blood beta clonotypes carried fewer insertions. Among out-of-frame alpha sequences shared by twins, low generation probability occurred in excess.

With template switching, a universal primer site was added, and the cDNA carried unique molecular identifiers. TCRdb re-analysed the 5' RACE reads in MiXCR, keeping a single row per CDR3 protein. The sample records hundreds of thousands of distinct CDR3 sequences, roughly 8.6% being singletons. V lost 3 bases and J lost 0, with 9 bases in between. The V gene's germline CDR1 is DFQATT and CDR2 SNEGSKA (reference sequence). The CDR3 extends over 14 amino acids. In addition, the sample was reused for a study of yellow fever vaccine responses in identical twins.

The chain is built from TRBV20-1 and TRBJ1-3; D unresolved. This TCR came from a woman aged 18-29 years in good health. Sequencing input: memory (CD45RO+) T cells sorted from blood. In DNA, the CDR3 is TGCAGTGCTAGTACAGACCCCTCTGGAAACACCATATATTTT. The encoded protein is CSASTDPSGNTIYF.